The clone carrying this T cell receptor (beta chain) has more than one count but fewer than ten. Its antigen is not known. The CDR3 extends over 16 amino acids. V shed 4 bases and J 2 bases; nucleotides not matched to a gene: 6. Per the germline V gene, CDR1 is SGHTA and CDR2 is FQGNSA. The entry originates in a study of response to subunit inactivated influenza vaccine. Study-wide results and limits: Few new T cells, the authors suggested, are recruited by each seasonal influenza vaccination.

TCRdb analysed the RT-PCR reads with MiXCR anew, one entry per CDR3 protein. Here the sample spans approximately 730,000 distinct CDR3 sequences, over 11% being singletons. Material: PBMCs from blood, obtained about 14 days before vaccination. The TCR comes from a man in his fifties who received an inactivated influenza vaccine. This chain connects TRBV7-2 to TRBJ1-5, with TRBD1 identical over 9 bases. The CDR3 region has the DNA TGTGCCAGCAGCTCCACAGGGGGCAAGGGCAATCAGCCCCAGCATTTT. This sequence encodes CASSSTGGKGNQPQHF.